Listed here are 17 T cell receptor beta chains from one sample, sequenced in a study of blood T cell repertoires in COVID-19. Only in-frame clones appear in the TCRdb table, and some are missing; sequencing was by immunoSEQ multiplex PCR. The repertoire holds hundreds of thousands of clones, with 80% to 90% as singletons. Sequencing was carried out using PBMCs or T cells enriched from blood (not recorded which). Source of these receptors: a man aged 25 to 45 who had recovered from COVID-19.

V and J are TRBV5-6 and TRBJ1-5; the D is unclear. With 3 bases removed from V and 4 bases from J, the gap between germline ends came to 11 bases. This CDR3 is built from 14 residues. Germline CDR1 and CDR2: SGHDT and YYEEEE. DNA of the CDR3: TGTGCCAGCAGCTCCTTGCGGGGAAATCAGCCCCAGCATTTT. Residues: CASSSLRGNQPQHF.

The chain joins TRBV29-1 to TRBJ2-5; D is unresolved. Trimming took 6 bases from V and 5 from J, leaving 16 bases between them. CDR3 length equals 13 residues. The V gene's germline CDR1 is SQVTM and CDR2 ANQGSEA. This CDR3 reads CSVASPTRETQYF. The CDR3 region has the DNA TGCAGCGTGGCTAGTCCCACACGGGAGACCCAGTACTTC.

This rearrangement joins TRBV5-4 to TRBJ1-6; D may be TRBD1 (6 bases). V lost 4 bases, J lost 7 bases, and 12 bases lay in between. CDR1 and CDR2 (germline): SGHNT, YYREEE (reference sequence). This CDR3 is built from 14 residues. DNA of the CDR3: TGTGCCAGCAGCCAGCGGGGGCAGAATTCACCCCTCCACTTT. As protein: CASSQRGQNSPLHF.

This rearrangement joins TRBV5-8 to TRBJ2-1; D is unresolved. With 1 base removed from V and 6 bases from J, the gap between germline ends came to 2 bases. Germline-derived CDR1 and CDR2 are SGHTS and YDEGEE. This CDR3 is 11 amino acids long. In DNA, the CDR3 is TGTGCCAGCAGCTTGCGCAATGAGCAGTTCTTC. It yields the protein CASSLRNEQFF.

The genes are TRBV21-1 and TRBJ2-3; the DNA was not compared with TRBD2, the D call given in the table. TRBV21-1 is annotated as a pseudogene. This CDR3 contains 14 residues. The CDR3 sequence is CASTEVEPLDTQYF. The DNA of the CDR3 is TGTGCCAGCACGGAGGTAGAGCCATTAGATACGCAGTATTTT.

The chain has TRBV4-1 and TRBJ2-5; the D gene is possibly TRBD1 (5 bases). The CDR3 has 15 amino acids. V was cut by 0 bases and J by 3 bases, with 11 bases left in between. The germline CDR1 and CDR2 sequences are MGHRA and YSYEKL. CDR3 amino acids: CASSQDRVGEETQYF. The CDR3 DNA reads TGCGCCAGCAGCCAAGACCGGGTAGGGGAAGAGACCCAGTACTTC.

This clone showed up just once. The chain uses TRBV28 and TRBJ1-2; TRBD1 matches 7 bases. Trimming cost V 5 bases and J 9 bases; bases outside gene matches: 6. Germline-derived CDR1 and CDR2 are MDHEN and SYDVKM. This CDR3 is built from 12 residues. The CDR3 is CASSEDRASYTF. The CDR3 coding sequence is TGTGCCAGCAGTGAAGACAGGGCGAGCTACACCTTC.

This clone was found once. This chain connects TRBV6-5 to TRBJ1-1; no definite D call. This CDR3 comprises 16 residues. V gave up 0 bases and J gave up 0 bases, with 11 bases separating them. Germline assignment: CDR1 MNHEY and CDR2 SVGAGI. The CDR3 spells CASSYSTLGLNTEAFF. CDR3 sequence (DNA): TGTGCCAGCAGTTACTCGACGTTGGGCCTGAACACTGAAGCTTTCTTT.

The chain links TRBV27 to TRBJ2-1, with 7 bases lining up with TRBD2. Looked up from germline, CDR1 is MNHEY and CDR2 is SMNVEV (reference sequence). V shed 0 bases and J 6 bases; nucleotides not matched to a gene: 5. The CDR3 has 15 residues. As DNA, the CDR3 is TGTGCCAGCAGTTTATCAGCGGGGTGGACCAATGAGCAGTTCTTC. As protein: CASSLSAGWTNEQFF.

This clone showed up just once. A much larger clone sits a single nucleotide away, making a read error possible. J is TRBJ2-1 and V is TRBV3-1 (or the pseudogene TRBV3-2); 12 bases align to TRBD1. V lost 8 bases and J lost 6; bases outside the gene matches: 11. CDR1 is LGHDT and CDR2 is YNNKEL in the germline V gene (reference sequence). This CDR3 comprises 16 residues. CDR3 coding DNA: TGTGCCAGCTGGGGGCGGGGGACAGGGGGCGGCAATGAGCAGTTCTTC. Its translation: CASWGRGTGGGNEQFF.

V gene TRBV3-1 (or the pseudogene TRBV3-2) combines with J gene TRBJ2-3, with a weak D call TRBD2 (5 bases). Germline CDR1 reads LGHDT; CDR2 reads YNNKEL (reference sequence). V was pared by 4 bases and J by 2 bases, with 13 bases between. CDR3 length: 15 amino acids. CDR3 protein: CASSPTGLYTDTQYF. The DNA for the CDR3 is TGTGCCAGCAGCCCGACGGGATTATACACAGATACGCAGTATTTT.

The J gene is TRBJ2-5, the V gene TRBV6-1; D perhaps matches TRBD1 (5 bases). This CDR3 is built from 14 residues. V was clipped by 2 bases and J by 4 bases, with 11 bases between them. The V gene's germline CDR1 is MNHNS and CDR2 SASEGT. This chain's CDR3 is CASSERRDGETQYF. DNA for the CDR3: TGTGCCAGCAGTGAACGCAGGGATGGAGAGACCCAGTACTTC.

The chain recombines TRBV4-1 with TRBJ1-3; possible D gene TRBD1, 5 bases. V was trimmed by 0 bases and J by 0 bases, leaving 9 bases between them. The CDR3 totals 16 residues. CDR1 is MGHRA, CDR2 YSYEKL, per germline. The CDR3 loop reads CASSQEGLLSGNTIYF. DNA of the CDR3: TGCGCCAGCAGCCAAGAGGGACTTCTCTCTGGAAACACCATATATTTT.

This rearrangement joins TRBV7-7 to TRBJ2-1; D may be TRBD2 (6 bases). The CDR3 covers 18 residues. The V gene's germline CDR1 is SSHAT and CDR2 FNYEAQ (reference sequence). V was trimmed by 5 bases and J by 4 bases, leaving 24 bases between them. CDR3 sequence: CASSAKRGGTALYNEQFF. In nucleotides, the CDR3 is TGTGCCAGCAGCGCGAAAAGGGGCGGGACCGCCTTGTACAATGAGCAGTTCTTC.

V is TRBV5-8 and J is TRBJ2-1; 11 positions agree with TRBD2. From germline, CDR1 is SGHTS and CDR2 YDEGEE. V lost 3 bases, J lost 4 bases, and 3 bases stayed unmatched. The CDR3 is 15 amino acids. The CDR3 protein is CASSSGTSGYNEQFF. The CDR3 nucleotides are TGTGCCAGCAGCTCCGGGACTAGCGGATACAATGAGCAGTTCTTC.

Regarding this clone: Mismatch with germline at one junction end may stem from a read error. The chain is built from TRBV20-1 and TRBJ2-4, with 8 bases lining up with TRBD1. CDR1 and CDR2 from the germline V gene are DFQATT and SNEGSKA (reference sequence). The CDR3 sequence is 9 residues long. This chain's CDR3 is CSARTGRHF. In DNA, the CDR3 is TGCAGTGCACGGACAGGGAGGCACTTC.

The chain couples TRBV19 to TRBJ1-2, with 7 bases matching TRBD1. The CDR3 totals 15 residues. V dropped 6 bases and J dropped 5; count of bases not matched to a gene: 12. CDR1 is LNHDA and CDR2 is SQIVND in the germline V gene (reference sequence). CDR3 nucleotides: TGTGCCAGTAGACCGAACAGGGGTGCCTATTATGGCTACACCTTC. Amino acids: CASRPNRGAYYGYTF.